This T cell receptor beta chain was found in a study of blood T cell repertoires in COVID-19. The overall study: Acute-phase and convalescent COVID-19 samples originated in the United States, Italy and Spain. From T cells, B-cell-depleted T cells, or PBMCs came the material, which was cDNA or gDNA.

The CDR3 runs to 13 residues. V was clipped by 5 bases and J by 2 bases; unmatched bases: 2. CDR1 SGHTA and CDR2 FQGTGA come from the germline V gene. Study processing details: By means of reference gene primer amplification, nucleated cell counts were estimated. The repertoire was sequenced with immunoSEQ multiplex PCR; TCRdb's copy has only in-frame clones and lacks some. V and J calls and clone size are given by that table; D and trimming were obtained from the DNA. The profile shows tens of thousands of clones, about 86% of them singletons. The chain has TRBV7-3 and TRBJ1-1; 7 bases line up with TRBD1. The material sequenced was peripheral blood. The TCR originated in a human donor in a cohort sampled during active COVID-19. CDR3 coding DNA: TGTGCCAGCAGCCAAGGGGGCAACACTGAAGCTTTCTTT. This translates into CASSQGGNTEAFF.